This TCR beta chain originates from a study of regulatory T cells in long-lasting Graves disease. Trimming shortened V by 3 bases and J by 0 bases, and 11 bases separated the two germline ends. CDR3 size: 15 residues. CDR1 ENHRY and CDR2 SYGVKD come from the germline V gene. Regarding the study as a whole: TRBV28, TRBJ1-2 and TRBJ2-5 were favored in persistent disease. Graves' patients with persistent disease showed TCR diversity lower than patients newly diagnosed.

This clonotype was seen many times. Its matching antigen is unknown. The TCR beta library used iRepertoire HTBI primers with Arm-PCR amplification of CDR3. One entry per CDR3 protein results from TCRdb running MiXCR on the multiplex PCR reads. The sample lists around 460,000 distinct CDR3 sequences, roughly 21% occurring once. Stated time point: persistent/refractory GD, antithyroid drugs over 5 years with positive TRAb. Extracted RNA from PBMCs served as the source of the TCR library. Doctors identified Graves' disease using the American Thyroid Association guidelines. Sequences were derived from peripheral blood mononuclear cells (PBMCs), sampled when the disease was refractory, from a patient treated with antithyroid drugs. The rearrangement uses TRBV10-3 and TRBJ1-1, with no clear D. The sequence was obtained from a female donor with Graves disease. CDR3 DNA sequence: TGTGCCATCAGTGACCCCCAAATGGTGAACACTGAAGCTTTCTTT. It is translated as CAISDPQMVNTEAFF.